The 28 T cell receptor beta chains in this list originate from one sample, sequenced in a study of T cell responses to AZD1222 COVID-19 vaccine. Profiling relied on immunoSEQ multiplex PCR, and the TCRdb table lists in-frame clones only, not all of them. This sample has 150,000 to 200,000 clones; just over 90% occur once, and the top ten carry 1% to 1.5%. The input for sequencing was peripheral blood, taken 28 days after the second AZD1222 dose. Source of these receptors: an adult who received the AZD1222 COVID-19 vaccine.

This sequence joins TRBV5-5 and TRBJ1-6; D might be TRBD1 (6 bases). In germline, CDR1 is SGHKS, CDR2 YYEKEE (reference sequence). This CDR3 is 15 amino acids long. The ends were cut back, 4 bases at V and 4 bases at J, with 12 bases in the middle. CDR3 sequence (DNA): TGTGCCAGCAGCCAGGGAGGGGGTTATAATTCACCCCTCCACTTT. Amino acid sequence: CASSQGGGYNSPLHF.

The V gene is TRBV2, the J gene TRBJ2-3; 8 bases are a match to TRBD2. Germline V gene lookup returns CDR1 SNHLY and CDR2 FYNNEI. V dropped 8 bases and J dropped 3; count of bases not matched to a gene: 13. This CDR3 spans 16 amino acids. This CDR3 is CASRRGIAGLTDTQYF. In nucleotides, the CDR3 is TGTGCCAGCCGGCGTGGAATAGCGGGGTTGACAGATACGCAGTATTTT.

This sequence joins TRBV5-1 and TRBJ2-1, with 9 positions matching TRBD1. V lost 5 bases to trimming and J lost 6 bases; unmatched junction nucleotides: 21. Per the germline V gene, CDR1 is SGHRS and CDR2 is YFSETQ. This CDR3 has 19 amino acids. CDR3 nucleotides: TGCGCCAGCAGTACCAGGGGACAGGGCTCCCCTTTGAAGGGCAATGAGCAGTTCTTC. Translation gives CASSTRGQGSPLKGNEQFF. Based on the CDR3 plus reference TRBV5-1 and TRBJ2-1, the full variable domain is KAGVTQTPRYLIKTRGQQVTLSCSPISGHRSVSWYQQTPGQGLQFLFEYFSETQRNKGNFPGRFSGRQFSNSRSEMNVSTLELGDSALYLCASSTRGQGSPLKGNEQFFGPGTRLTVL.

The chain is built from TRBV28 and TRBJ1-1, with D tentatively TRBD1 (5 bases). Germline CDR1 is MDHEN and CDR2 is SYDVKM. V lost 8 bases and J lost 4, with 14 bases in between. This CDR3 has 13 amino acids. For the CDR3, the DNA is TGTGCCAGCCTGCCTGGGACTTCCACTGAAGCTTTCTTT. It specifies CASLPGTSTEAFF.

The chain joins TRBV15 to TRBJ1-2; D not resolved. Per the germline V gene, CDR1 is LNHNV and CDR2 is YYDKDF (reference sequence). CDR3 length: 14 amino acids. V was cut by 0 bases and J by 3 bases, with 8 bases left in between. CDR3 region: CATSRDLGHYGYTF. CDR3 bases: TGTGCCACCAGCAGAGATTTGGGCCACTATGGCTACACCTTC.

The V call is TRBV24-1, the J call TRBJ1-1; no definite D call. Germline CDR1 is KGHDR and CDR2 is SFDVKD. The CDR3 is 13 residues long. The V gene lost 4 bases and the J gene lost 8 bases, with 13 bases spanning the gap. The DNA for the CDR3 is TGTGCCACCAGTGACCCTGCCACCCGCGAAGCTTTCTTT. Encoded protein: CATSDPATREAFF.

This rearrangement joins TRBV19 to TRBJ2-7; either TRBD1 or TRBD2 may fit D (6 bases each). The germline gives CDR1 LNHDA, CDR2 SQIVND (reference sequence). Trimming took 5 bases from V and 1 from J, leaving 18 bases between them. This CDR3 is 16 amino acids long. This CDR3 is CASSVYPGAGSYEQYF. CDR3 DNA: TGTGCCAGTAGTGTCTATCCAGGGGCGGGATCCTACGAGCAGTACTTC. Full variable domain (missing parts from reference TRBV19 and TRBJ2-7): DGGITQSPKYLFRKEGQNVTLSCEQNLNHDAMYWYRQDPGQGLRLIYYSQIVNDFQKGDIAEGYSVSREKKESFPLTVTSAQKNPTAFYLCASSVYPGAGSYEQYFGPGTRLTVT.

The J gene is TRBJ1-2, the V gene TRBV27, with TRBD1 matching over 8 bases. Germline assignment: CDR1 MNHEY and CDR2 SMNVEV (reference sequence). The CDR3 totals 14 residues. Trimming removed 5 bases from V and 0 bases from J; junction bases left unmatched: 2. The DNA for the CDR3 is TGTGCCAGCAGTAGACAGGGGTCTAACTATGGCTACACCTTC. Its protein product is CASSRQGSNYGYTF.

This chain uses TRBV19 with TRBJ2-7; 12 positions match TRBD2. Germline V lookup: CDR1 LNHDA, CDR2 SQIVND (reference sequence). This CDR3 contains 13 residues. Unmatched junction bases numbered 1, after V lost 4 bases and J lost 6 bases. For the CDR3, the DNA is TGTGCCAGTAGTAAACTAGCGGGAGGCGAGCAGTACTTC. It yields the protein CASSKLAGGEQYF.

Here the CDR3 reads CASSSTDGETQYF. The CDR3 DNA reads as TGTGCCAGCAGCTCGACCGATGGGGAGACCCAGTACTTC. The chain employs TRBV7-9 and TRBJ2-5; D gene ambiguous. V shed 4 bases and J shed 5 bases, with 11 bases lying between them. The CDR3 is made up of 13 amino acids. CDR1 is SEHNR, CDR2 FQNEAQ, per germline (reference sequence).

This CDR3 is CASSLGLTNTGELFF. CDR3 DNA: TGTGCCAGCAGTTTAGGGCTAACAAACACCGGGGAGCTGTTTTTT. This chain connects TRBV27 to TRBJ2-2; D is uncertain. CDR3 length: 15 amino acids. Germline V gene sequence: CDR1 MNHEY, CDR2 SMNVEV (reference sequence). V was shortened by 2 bases and J by 2 bases, with 9 bases between the two germline ends.

Only one count was recorded for this clone. This chain links TRBV19 with TRBJ2-7; 8 bases align to TRBD2. The germline V gene encodes CDR1 LNHDA and CDR2 SQIVND (reference sequence). The CDR3 covers 15 residues. Trimming cost V 5 bases and J 5 bases; bases outside gene matches: 11. CDR3 amino acids: CASSYPEREFHEQYF. DNA of the CDR3: TGTGCCAGTAGTTATCCCGAGCGGGAGTTCCACGAGCAGTACTTC.

This chain connects TRBV27 to TRBJ1-1; D is perhaps TRBD1 (5 bases). Trimming removed 6 bases from V and 4 bases from J, with 9 bases in between. Germline V gene lookup returns CDR1 MNHEY and CDR2 SMNVEV (reference sequence). This CDR3 contains 12 residues. CDR3 nucleotide sequence: TGTGCCAGCAGGTCTCAGGGCACTGAAGCTTTCTTT. Protein sequence: CASRSQGTEAFF.

The chain carries TRBV19 and TRBJ1-2; D is uncertain. The CDR3 consists of 11 residues. Germline CDR1 reads LNHDA; CDR2 reads SQIVND (reference sequence). Trimming took 5 bases from V and 5 from J, leaving 6 bases between them. Here the CDR3 DNA reads TGTGCCAGTAGTGGGCCTTATGGCTACACCTTC. This gives the protein CASSGPYGYTF.

The chain joins TRBV19 to TRBJ1-3; D might be TRBD1 (6 bases). In germline, CDR1 is LNHDA, CDR2 SQIVND (reference sequence). The CDR3 loop spans 15 amino acids. Trimming removed 3 bases at V and 4 bases at J, with 13 bases between. The CDR3 region has the DNA TGTGCCAGTAGTATGTTTTCAGGGGCCGGAAACACCATATATTTT. Protein: CASSMFSGAGNTIYF.

The genes are TRBV6-5 and TRBJ2-7; the match to TRBD2 covers 7 bases. V trimming: 5 bases; J trimming: 11 bases; junction bases outside the gene matches: 9. The CDR3 spans 12 residues. Germline assignment: CDR1 MNHEY and CDR2 SVGAGI. Written as DNA, the CDR3 is TGTGCCAGCAGTAACAAAGCGGGGAGGGAGTACTTC. Its protein product is CASSNKAGREYF.

The J gene is TRBJ2-3, the V gene TRBV5-1; D ambiguous. This CDR3 comprises 14 residues. CDR1 is SGHRS, CDR2 YFSETQ, per germline. Trimming stripped 0 bases from V and 8 bases from J, with 13 bases between. DNA for the CDR3: TGCGCCAGCAGCTTGGAATCGAGTGGCGCTACGCAGTATTTT. It translates to CASSLESSGATQYF. The whole variable domain, remainder taken from reference TRBV5-1 and TRBJ2-3, is KAGVTQTPRYLIKTRGQQVTLSCSPISGHRSVSWYQQTPGQGLQFLFEYFSETQRNKGNFPGRFSGRQFSNSRSEMNVSTLELGDSALYLCASSLESSGATQYFGPGTRLTVL.

V is TRBV3-1 (or the pseudogene TRBV3-2) and J is TRBJ2-3; 8 nucleotides align to TRBD1. This CDR3 has 15 amino acids. Germline loops: CDR1 LGHDT, CDR2 YNNKEL (reference sequence). V shed 5 bases and J 4 bases; nucleotides not matched to a gene: 8. The DNA of the CDR3 is TGTGCCAGCAGCTTCGGGACAGGTTCGGCAGATACGCAGTATTTT. Amino acids: CASSFGTGSADTQYF.

The table lists this clone with a count of one. The V gene is TRBV5-6, the J gene TRBJ1-5; D perhaps matches TRBD1 (5 bases). The length of the CDR3 is 14 residues. Trimming removed 0 bases at V and 6 bases at J, with 10 bases between. Germline V gives CDR1 SGHDT, CDR2 YYEEEE. The CDR3 sequence: CASSLGGVRQPQHF. The CDR3 coding sequence is TGTGCCAGCAGCTTGGGGGGGGTTCGTCAGCCCCAGCATTTT.

The genes are TRBV7-3 and TRBJ1-6; D call uncertain. The V and J ends lost 4 bases and 6 bases respectively, with 7 bases between them. The CDR3 covers 13 residues. Per germline, CDR1 SGHTA and CDR2 FQGTGA. Written as DNA, the CDR3 is TGTGCCAGCAGCTCCGCCACTAATTCACCCCTCCACTTT. Protein sequence: CASSSATNSPLHF.

The chain links TRBV19 to TRBJ1-6; D is ambiguous. This CDR3 comprises 13 residues. CDR1 and CDR2 (germline): LNHDA, SQIVND (reference sequence). Trimming cost V 3 bases and J 7 bases, with 7 bases left between them. CDR3 residues: CASSIIRNSPLHF. The CDR3 DNA follows: TGTGCCAGTAGTATCATTAGGAATTCACCCCTCCACTTT.

The V gene is TRBV14, the J gene TRBJ1-2; 9 positions match TRBD1. Germline V gene data show CDR1 as SGHDN and CDR2 as FVKESK. V lost 5 bases to trimming and J lost 2 bases; unmatched junction nucleotides: 6. CDR3 size: 15 residues. As DNA, the CDR3 is TGTGCCAGCAGCAAGGGACAGGGACGGAACTATGGCTACACCTTC. The encoded protein is CASSKGQGRNYGYTF. The entire variable domain, with the rest obtained from reference TRBV14 and TRBJ1-2, is as follows: EAGVTQFPSHSVIEKGQTVTLRCDPISGHDNLYWYRRVMGKEIKFLLHFVKESKQDESGMPNNRFLAERTGGTYSTLKVQPAELEDSGVYFCASSKGQGRNYGYTFGSGTRLTVV.

J is TRBJ2-7 and V is TRBV4-2; a weak D match, TRBD2 (5 bases). Between the trimmed V and J ends, which lost 0 bases and 2 bases, there was a span of 11 bases. The germline V gene encodes CDR1 LGHNA and CDR2 YNFKEQ. CDR3 length: 15 amino acids. CDR3 bases: TGTGCCAGCAGCCAAGACTTCGGGAAAACCTACGAGCAGTACTTC. It codes for CASSQDFGKTYEQYF.

This chain uses TRBV7-2 with TRBJ1-3, with no clear D. Germline CDR1 SGHTA, CDR2 FQGNSA. The CDR3 spans 15 residues. Trimming stripped 1 base from V and 5 bases from J, with 12 bases between. The CDR3 DNA sequence: TGTGCCAGCAGCTTAGTCGGCTCGGCCAGAAACACCATATATTTT. Protein: CASSLVGSARNTIYF.

This clone was counted once. V is TRBV27 and J is TRBJ1-4; the match to TRBD1 covers 7 bases. There are 16 residues in the CDR3. Trimming removed 0 bases from V and 4 bases from J; junction bases left unmatched: 5. The V gene's germline CDR1 is MNHEY and CDR2 SMNVEV (reference sequence). CDR3 DNA: TGTGCCAGCAGTTTATCGGACAGGCCGCTTAATGAAAAACTGTTTTTT. It codes for CASSLSDRPLNEKLFF.

This clone has just one count. The gene calls are TRBV19 and TRBJ2-7; 10 bases map to TRBD2. The CDR3 sequence is 16 residues long. V was clipped by 5 bases and J by 0 bases; unmatched bases: 7. CDR1 is LNHDA, CDR2 SQIVND, per germline (reference sequence). CDR3 DNA sequence: TGTGCCAGTAGTGGGAGAGCGGGGGGGATCTCCTACGAGCAGTACTTC. It is translated as CASSGRAGGISYEQYF.

V is TRBV2 and J is TRBJ2-5; D is unresolved. The CDR3 totals 15 residues. V dropped 3 bases and J dropped 0 bases, with 11 bases sitting between them. Per germline, CDR1 SNHLY and CDR2 FYNNEI. Here the CDR3 reads CASSDDTTYQETQYF. The CDR3 DNA reads as TGTGCCAGCAGTGACGACACGACGTACCAAGAGACCCAGTACTTC.

The J gene is TRBJ2-3, the V gene TRBV24-1, with D possibly TRBD1 on 5 matching bases. Germline V gives CDR1 KGHDR, CDR2 SFDVKD. V was trimmed by 3 bases and J by 1 base, leaving 10 bases between them. This CDR3 comprises 15 residues. As DNA, the CDR3 is TGTGCCACCAGTGATCAGGGTACGCGCACAGATACGCAGTATTTT. Residues: CATSDQGTRTDTQYF.